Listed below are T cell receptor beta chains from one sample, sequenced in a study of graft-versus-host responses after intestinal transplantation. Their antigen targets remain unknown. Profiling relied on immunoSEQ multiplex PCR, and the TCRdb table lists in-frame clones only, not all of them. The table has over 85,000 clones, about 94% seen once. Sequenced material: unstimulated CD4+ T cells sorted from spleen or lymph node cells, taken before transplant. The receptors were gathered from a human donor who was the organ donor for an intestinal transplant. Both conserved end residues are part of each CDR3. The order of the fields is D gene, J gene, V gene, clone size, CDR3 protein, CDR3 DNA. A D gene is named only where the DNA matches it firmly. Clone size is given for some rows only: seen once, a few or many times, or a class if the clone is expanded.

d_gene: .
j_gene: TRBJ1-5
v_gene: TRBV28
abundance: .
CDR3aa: CASSFVAGRGAQPQHF
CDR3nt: TGTGCCAGCAGTTTTGTTGCTGGGAGGGGGGCTCAGCCCCAGCATTTT

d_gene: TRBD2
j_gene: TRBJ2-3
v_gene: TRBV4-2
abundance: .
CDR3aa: CASSQGWSSGGAVDTQYF
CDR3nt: TGTGCCAGCAGCCAAGGCTGGTCTAGCGGGGGGGCCGTAGATACGCAGTATTTT

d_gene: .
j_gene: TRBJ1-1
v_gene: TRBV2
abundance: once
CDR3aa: CASRLISAMNTEAFF
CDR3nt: TGTGCCAGCAGGTTGATTAGTGCCATGAACACTGAAGCTTTCTTT

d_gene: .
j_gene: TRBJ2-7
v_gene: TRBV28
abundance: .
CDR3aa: CASSLSGNKQYF
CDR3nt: TGTGCCAGCAGTTTATCCGGGAATAAGCAGTACTTC

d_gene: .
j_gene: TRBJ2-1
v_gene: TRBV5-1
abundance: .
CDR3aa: CASSFVPDTYNEQFF
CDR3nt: TGCGCCAGCAGCTTTGTCCCGGATACCTACAATGAGCAGTTCTTC

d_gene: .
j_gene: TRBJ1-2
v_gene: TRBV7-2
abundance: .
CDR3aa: CASSLLHGLLQANYGYTF
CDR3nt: TGTGCCAGCAGCTTACTACATGGGCTCCTACAAGCTAACTATGGCTACACCTTC

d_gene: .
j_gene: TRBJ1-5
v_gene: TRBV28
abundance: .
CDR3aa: CASSLGILSNQPQHF
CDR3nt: TGTGCCAGCAGTTTGGGTATTCTGAGCAATCAGCCCCAGCATTTT

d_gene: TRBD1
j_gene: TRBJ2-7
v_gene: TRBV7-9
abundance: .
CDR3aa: CASSQGQGAYEQYF
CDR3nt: TGTGCCAGCAGTCAGGGACAGGGGGCATACGAGCAGTACTTC

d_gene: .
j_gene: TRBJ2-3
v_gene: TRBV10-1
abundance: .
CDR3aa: CASSENLGSTDTQYF
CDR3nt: TGCGCCAGCAGTGAGAATCTAGGGAGCACAGATACGCAGTATTTT

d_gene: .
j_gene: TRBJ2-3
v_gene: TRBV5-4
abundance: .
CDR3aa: CASSWGPDLGVTQYF
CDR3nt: TGTGCCAGCAGCTGGGGGCCGGATCTAGGCGTTACGCAGTATTTT

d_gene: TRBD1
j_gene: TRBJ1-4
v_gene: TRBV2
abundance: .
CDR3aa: CASRTGQEEKLFF
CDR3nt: TGTGCCAGTAGGACAGGGCAAGAAGAAAAACTGTTTTTT

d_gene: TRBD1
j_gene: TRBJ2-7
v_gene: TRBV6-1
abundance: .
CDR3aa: CASTLQGNEQYF
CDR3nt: TGTGCCAGCACCCTACAGGGGAACGAGCAGTACTTC

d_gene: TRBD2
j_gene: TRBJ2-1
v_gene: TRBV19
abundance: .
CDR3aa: CASSTRDYPKIEQFF
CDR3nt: TGTGCCAGTAGTACACGGGACTATCCCAAAATTGAGCAGTTCTTC

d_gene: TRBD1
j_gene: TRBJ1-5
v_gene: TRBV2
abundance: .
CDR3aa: CASRVDRDVGNQPQHF
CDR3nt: TGTGCCAGCAGGGTTGACAGGGACGTAGGCAATCAGCCCCAGCATTTT

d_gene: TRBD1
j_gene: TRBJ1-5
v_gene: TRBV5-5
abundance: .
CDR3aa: CASSSTGGSNQPQHF
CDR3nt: TGTGCCAGCAGCTCGACAGGGGGCAGCAATCAGCCCCAGCATTTT

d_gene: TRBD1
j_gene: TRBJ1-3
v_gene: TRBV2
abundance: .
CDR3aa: CASSEWQGVSGNTIYF
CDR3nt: TGTGCCAGCAGTGAGTGGCAGGGGGTCTCTGGAAACACCATATATTTT

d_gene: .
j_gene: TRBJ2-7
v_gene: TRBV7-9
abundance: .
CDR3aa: CASSLDYSLQYF
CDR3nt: TGTGCCAGCAGCTTAGACTACTCCCTCCAGTACTTC

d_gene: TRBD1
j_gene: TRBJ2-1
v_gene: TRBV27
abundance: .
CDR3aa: CASSSLNRDRAHNEQFF
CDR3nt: TGTGCCAGCAGTTCCCTAAACCGGGACAGGGCTCACAATGAGCAGTTCTTC

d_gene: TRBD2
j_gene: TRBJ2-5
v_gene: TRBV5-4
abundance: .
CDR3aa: CASSPGLAGGEETQYF
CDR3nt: TGTGCCAGCAGCCCGGGACTAGCGGGGGGCGAAGAGACCCAGTACTTC

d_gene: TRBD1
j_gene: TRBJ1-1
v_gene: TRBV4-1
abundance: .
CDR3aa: CASSQVRDRGFEAFF
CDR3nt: TGCGCCAGCAGCCAAGTACGTGACAGGGGGTTCGAAGCTTTCTTT

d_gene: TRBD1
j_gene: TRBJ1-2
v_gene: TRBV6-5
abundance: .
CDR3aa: CASSASTGGYGYTF
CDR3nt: TGTGCCAGCAGTGCGTCGACAGGGGGCTATGGCTACACCTTC

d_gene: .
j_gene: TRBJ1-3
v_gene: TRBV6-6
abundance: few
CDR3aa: CASSQAVRVYF
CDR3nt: TGTGCCAGCAGCCAGGCAGTCAGGGTATATTTT

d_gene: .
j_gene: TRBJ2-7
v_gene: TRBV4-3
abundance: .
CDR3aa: CASSQVSDRLFAYEQYF
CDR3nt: TGCGCCAGCAGCCAAGTCTCGGACAGACTGTTCGCCTACGAGCAGTACTTC

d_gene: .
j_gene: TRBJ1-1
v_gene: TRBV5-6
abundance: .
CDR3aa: CASSLVDSITGAFF
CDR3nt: TGTGCCAGCAGCTTGGTGGACAGCATTACGGGCGCTTTCTTT

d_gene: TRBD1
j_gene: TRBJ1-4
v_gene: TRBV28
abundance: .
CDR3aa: CASSLLDRSNEKLFF
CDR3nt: TGTGCCAGCAGTTTATTGGACAGGTCGAATGAAAAACTGTTTTTT

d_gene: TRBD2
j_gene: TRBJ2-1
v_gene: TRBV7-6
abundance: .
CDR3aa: CASSSTLPSGGGNVDEQFF
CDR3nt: TGTGCCAGCAGCTCAACCCTCCCTAGCGGGGGGGGTAATGTCGATGAGCAGTTCTTC

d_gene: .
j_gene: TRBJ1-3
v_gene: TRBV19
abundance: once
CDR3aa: CASSIRGGTSSGNTIYF
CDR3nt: TGTGCCAGTAGTATTAGAGGAGGAACCAGCTCTGGAAACACCATATATTTT

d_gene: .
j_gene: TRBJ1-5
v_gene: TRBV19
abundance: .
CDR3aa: CASSIWTGGSNQPQHF
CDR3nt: TGTGCCAGTAGTATTTGGACGGGGGGTAGCAATCAGCCCCAGCATTTT

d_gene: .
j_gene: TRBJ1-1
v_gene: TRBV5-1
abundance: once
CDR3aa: CASSLSTGTNTEAFF
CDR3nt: TGCGCCAGCAGCTTATCAACAGGGACGAACACTGAAGCTTTCTTT

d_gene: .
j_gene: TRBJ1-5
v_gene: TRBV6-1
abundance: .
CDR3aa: CASSASGGREPQHF
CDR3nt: TGTGCCAGCAGTGCGAGCGGGGGGCGCGAACCCCAGCATTTT

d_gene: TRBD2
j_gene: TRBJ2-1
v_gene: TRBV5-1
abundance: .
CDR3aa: CASSRSSGGPYNEQFF
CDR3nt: TGCGCCAGCAGCCGTTCTAGCGGGGGCCCCTACAATGAGCAGTTCTTC

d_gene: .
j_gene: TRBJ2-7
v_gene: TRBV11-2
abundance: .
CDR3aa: CASSLEGSYEQYF
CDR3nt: TGTGCCAGCAGCTTGGAGGGGTCCTACGAGCAGTACTTC

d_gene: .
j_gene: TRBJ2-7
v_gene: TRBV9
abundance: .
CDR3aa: CASSQRGETRGEQYF
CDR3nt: TGTGCCAGCAGCCAGAGAGGGGAGACACGGGGCGAGCAGTACTTC

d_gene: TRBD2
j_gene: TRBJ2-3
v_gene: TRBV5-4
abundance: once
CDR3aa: CASSLGGAGGNTDTQYF
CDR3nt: TGTGCCAGCAGCCTCGGGGGAGCGGGGGGGAACACAGATACGCAGTATTTT